The 9 T cell receptor beta chains reported below all come from one sample, sequenced in a study of OX40 agonist ivuxolimab in advanced cancers. Data came from immunoSEQ multiplex PCR; TCRdb stores just in-frame clones and leaves some out. The top ten hold 6% to 8% of the sample, which has 50,000 to 65,000 clones, roughly nine tenths seen once. The sample was CD4+ or CD8+ T cells sorted from blood, taken in a trial of the OX40 agonist ivuxolimab. The receptor set was obtained from an adult with an advanced solid tumor such as melanoma, head and neck, liver or kidney cancer.

CDR3 residues: CASSDVRGPYEQYF. The CDR3 nucleotides read TGTGCCAGCAGTGACGTCCGGGGCCCGTACGAGCAGTACTTC. The chain joins TRBV27 to TRBJ2-7; D assignment may be TRBD1 or TRBD2 (5 bases each). Germline CDR1 and CDR2: MNHEY and SMNVEV (reference sequence). Trimming removed 5 bases at V and 4 bases at J, with 15 bases between. This CDR3 is built from 14 residues.

This clone was detected only a few times. The chain couples TRBV6-5 to TRBJ1-2; TRBD1 aligns across 8 bases. CDR3 length: 15 amino acids. Losses at the gene ends were 2 bases for V and 4 bases for J; bases not matched to a gene: 6. Germline values: CDR1 MNHEY, CDR2 SVGAGI. In DNA form, the CDR3 reads TGTGCCAGCAGTTACGCAGGGGGCAGCGGCTATGGCTACACCTTC. Translation gives CASSYAGGSGYGYTF.

The chain couples TRBV10-3 to TRBJ2-7, with D uncertain. The CDR3 runs to 13 residues. Trimming shortened V by 6 bases and J by 5 bases, and 14 bases separated the two germline ends. Germline lookup yields CDR1 ENHRY and CDR2 SYGVKD. CDR3 nucleotide sequence: TGTGCCATCAGCTCCTCAGGTGTCAACGAGCAGTACTTC. Translated, it gives CAISSSGVNEQYF.

The chain recombines TRBV6-1 with TRBJ2-5; TRBD1 might be the D (6 bases). The CDR3 is 13 residues long. With 3 bases removed from V and 5 bases from J, the gap between germline ends came to 10 bases. Germline V gene data show CDR1 as MNHNS and CDR2 as SASEGT. The CDR3 loop is CASSDSGVETQYF. The CDR3 DNA follows: TGTGCCAGCAGTGATTCAGGGGTGGAGACCCAGTACTTC.

The chain is built from TRBV5-1 and TRBJ1-1; D possibly corresponds to TRBD1 (5 bases). The CDR3 totals 14 residues. V lost 4 bases, J lost 0 bases, and 10 bases lay in between. The germline V gene encodes CDR1 SGHRS and CDR2 YFSETQ. CDR3 DNA sequence: TGCGCCAGCAGCCTGGACAACATGAACACTGAAGCTTTCTTT. Translating it yields CASSLDNMNTEAFF.

The chain carries TRBV6-1 and TRBJ2-1; possibly TRBD2 for D (7 bases). The ends were cut back, 8 bases at V and 6 bases at J, with 14 bases in the middle. CDR3 length: 13 residues. Germline V gene data show CDR1 as MNHNS and CDR2 as SASEGT. The CDR3, as DNA: TGTGCCAGCCGGGCGGGGGCAAGCAATGAGCAGTTCTTC. It is translated as CASRAGASNEQFF.

The chain is built from TRBV2 and TRBJ1-2; a weak D match, TRBD1 (5 bases). Germline V gives CDR1 SNHLY, CDR2 FYNNEI. V dropped 7 bases and J dropped 2 bases, with 14 bases sitting between them. The CDR3 is 14 amino acids. In DNA form, the CDR3 reads TGTGCCAGCAATGAGATCGGGGGGAACTATGGCTACACCTTC. The encoded protein is CASNEIGGNYGYTF. Full variable domain (missing parts from reference TRBV2 and TRBJ1-2): EPEVTQTPSHQVTQMGQEVILRCVPISNHLYFYWYRQILGQKVEFLVSFYNNEISEKSEIFDDQFSVERPDGSNFTLKIRSTKLEDSAMYFCASNEIGGNYGYTFGSGTRLTVV.

V usage is TRBV29-1 and J usage is TRBJ1-2; 10 nucleotides match TRBD1. J was trimmed by 6 bases and V by 7 bases; bases with no gene match: 11. Per the germline V gene, CDR1 is SQVTM and CDR2 is ANQGSEA. This CDR3 has 14 residues. CDR3 sequence (DNA): TGCAGCGCCATAAGACAGGGGGCCCTGGATGGCTACACCTTC. It codes for CSAIRQGALDGYTF.

The rearrangement links TRBV19 to TRBJ1-1; D uncertain. The CDR3 covers 14 residues. V was cut by 11 bases and J by 1 base, with 17 bases left in between. Germline assignment: CDR1 LNHDA and CDR2 SQIVND (reference sequence). Here the CDR3 DNA reads TGTGCCGTAAAACATGGAGCAGCGAACACTGAAGCTTTCTTT. Protein: CAVKHGAANTEAFF. The full variable domain, with the rest looked up from reference TRBV19 and TRBJ1-1, is DGGITQSPKYLFRKEGQNVTLSCEQNLNHDAMYWYRQDPGQGLRLIYYSQIVNDFQKGDIAEGYSVSREKKESFPLTVTSAQKNPTAFYLCAVKHGAANTEAFFGQGTRLTVV.